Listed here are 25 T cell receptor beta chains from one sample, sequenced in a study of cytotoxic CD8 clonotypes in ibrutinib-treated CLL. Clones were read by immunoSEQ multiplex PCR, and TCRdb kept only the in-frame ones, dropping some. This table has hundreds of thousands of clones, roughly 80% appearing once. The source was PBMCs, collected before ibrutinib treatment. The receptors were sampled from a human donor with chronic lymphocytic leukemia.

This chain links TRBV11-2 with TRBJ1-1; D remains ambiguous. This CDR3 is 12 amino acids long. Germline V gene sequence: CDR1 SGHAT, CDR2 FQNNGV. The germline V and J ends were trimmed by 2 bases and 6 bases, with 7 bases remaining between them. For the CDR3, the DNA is TGTGCCAGCAGCTTATACAAACCTGAAGCTTTCTTT. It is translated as CASSLYKPEAFF.

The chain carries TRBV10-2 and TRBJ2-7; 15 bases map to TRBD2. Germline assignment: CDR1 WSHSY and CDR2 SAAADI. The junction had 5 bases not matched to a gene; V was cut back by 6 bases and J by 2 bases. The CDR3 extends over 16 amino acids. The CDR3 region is CASRGGLAGGTYEQYF. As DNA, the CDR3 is TGCGCCAGCAGGGGGGGACTAGCGGGAGGTACCTACGAGCAGTACTTC.

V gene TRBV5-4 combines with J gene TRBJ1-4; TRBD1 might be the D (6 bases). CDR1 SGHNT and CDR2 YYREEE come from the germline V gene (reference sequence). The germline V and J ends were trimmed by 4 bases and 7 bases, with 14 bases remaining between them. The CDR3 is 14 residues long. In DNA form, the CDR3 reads TGTGCCAGCAGCCCAGAAGGGGGATTTGAAAAACTGTTTTTT. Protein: CASSPEGGFEKLFF.

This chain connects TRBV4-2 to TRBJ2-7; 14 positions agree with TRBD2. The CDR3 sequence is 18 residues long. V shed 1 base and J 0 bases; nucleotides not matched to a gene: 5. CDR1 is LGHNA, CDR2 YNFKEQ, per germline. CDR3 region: CASSQAGTSGSGSYEQYF. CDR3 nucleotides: TGTGCCAGCAGCCAAGCCGGGACTAGCGGGAGCGGCTCCTACGAGCAGTACTTC.

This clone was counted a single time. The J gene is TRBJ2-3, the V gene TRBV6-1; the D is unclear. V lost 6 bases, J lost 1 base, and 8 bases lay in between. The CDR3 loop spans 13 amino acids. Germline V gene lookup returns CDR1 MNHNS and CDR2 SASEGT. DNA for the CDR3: TGTGCCAGCAGAGTCCGCGGCACAGATACGCAGTATTTT. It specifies CASRVRGTDTQYF.

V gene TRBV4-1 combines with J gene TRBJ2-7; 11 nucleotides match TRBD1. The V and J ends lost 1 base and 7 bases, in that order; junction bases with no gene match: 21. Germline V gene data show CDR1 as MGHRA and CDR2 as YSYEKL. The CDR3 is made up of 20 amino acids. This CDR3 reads CASSQAWPGQGERDSGEQYF. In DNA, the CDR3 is TGCGCCAGCAGCCAAGCTTGGCCGGGACAGGGGGAGCGGGACTCCGGGGAGCAGTACTTC.

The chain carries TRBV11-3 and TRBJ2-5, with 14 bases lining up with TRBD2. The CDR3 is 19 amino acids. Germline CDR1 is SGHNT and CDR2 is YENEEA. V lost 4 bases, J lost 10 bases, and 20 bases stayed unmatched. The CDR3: CASSSLTTSGRATRSDQYF. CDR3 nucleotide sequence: TGTGCCAGCAGCTCCTTAACGACTAGCGGGAGGGCCACCCGCTCGGACCAGTACTTC. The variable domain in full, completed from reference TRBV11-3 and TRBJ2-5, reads EAGVVQSPRYKIIEKKQPVAFWCNPISGHNTLYWYLQNLGQGPELLIRYENEEAVDDSQLPKDRFSAERLKGVDSTLKIQPAELGDSAVYLCASSSLTTSGRATRSDQYFGPGTRLLVL.

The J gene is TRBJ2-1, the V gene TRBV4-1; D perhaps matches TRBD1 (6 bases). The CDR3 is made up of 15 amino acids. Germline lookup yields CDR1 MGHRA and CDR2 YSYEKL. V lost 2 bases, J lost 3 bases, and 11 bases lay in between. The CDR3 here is CASSQMTGNYNEQFF. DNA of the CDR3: TGCGCCAGCAGCCAAATGACAGGAAACTACAATGAGCAGTTCTTC.

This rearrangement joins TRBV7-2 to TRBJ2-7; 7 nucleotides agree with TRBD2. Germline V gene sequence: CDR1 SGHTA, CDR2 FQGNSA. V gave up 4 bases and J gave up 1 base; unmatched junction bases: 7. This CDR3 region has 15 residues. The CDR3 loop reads CASSSIGEGSYEQYF. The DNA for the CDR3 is TGTGCCAGCAGCTCAATAGGGGAGGGTTCCTACGAGCAGTACTTC. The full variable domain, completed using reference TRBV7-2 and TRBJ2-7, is GAGVSQSPSNKVTEKGKDVELRCDPISGHTALYWYRQSLGQGLEFLIYFQGNSAPDKSGLPSDRFSAERTGGSVSTLTIQRTQQEDSAVYLCASSSIGEGSYEQYFGPGTRLTVT.

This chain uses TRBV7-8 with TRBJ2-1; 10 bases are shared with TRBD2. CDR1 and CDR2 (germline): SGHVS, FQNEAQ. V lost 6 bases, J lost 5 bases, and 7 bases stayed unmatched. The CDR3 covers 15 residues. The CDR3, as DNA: TGTGCCAGCAGGGAGCGGGAGGGAGACCACAATGAGCAGTTCTTC. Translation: CASREREGDHNEQFF.

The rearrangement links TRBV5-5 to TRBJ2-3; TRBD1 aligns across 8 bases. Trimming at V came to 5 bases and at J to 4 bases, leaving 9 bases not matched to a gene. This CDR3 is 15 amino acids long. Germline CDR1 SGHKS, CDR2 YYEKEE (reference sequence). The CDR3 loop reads CASSPRTGSPDTQYF. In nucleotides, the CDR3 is TGTGCCAGCAGTCCCCGGACAGGGAGCCCAGATACGCAGTATTTT.

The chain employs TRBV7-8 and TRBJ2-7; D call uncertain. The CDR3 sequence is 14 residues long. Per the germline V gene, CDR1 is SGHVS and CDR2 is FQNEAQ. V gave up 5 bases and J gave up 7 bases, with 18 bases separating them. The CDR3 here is CASSRFWGSGEQYF. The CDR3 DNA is TGTGCCAGCAGCCGCTTCTGGGGTTCTGGTGAGCAGTACTTC.

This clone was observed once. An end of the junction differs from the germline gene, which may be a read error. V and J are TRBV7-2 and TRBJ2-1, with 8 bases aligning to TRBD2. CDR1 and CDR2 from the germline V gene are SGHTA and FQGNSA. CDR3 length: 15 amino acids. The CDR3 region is CASRLAGNRLNEQFF. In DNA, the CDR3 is TGTGCCAGCAGATTAGCGGGAAACAGGTTGAATGAGCAGTTCTTC. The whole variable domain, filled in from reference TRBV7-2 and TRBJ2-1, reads GAGVSQSPSNKVTEKGKDVELRCDPISGHTALYWYRQSLGQGLEFLIYFQGNSAPDKSGLPSDRFSAERTGGSVSTLTIQRTQQEDSAVYLCASRLAGNRLNEQFFGPGTRLTVL.

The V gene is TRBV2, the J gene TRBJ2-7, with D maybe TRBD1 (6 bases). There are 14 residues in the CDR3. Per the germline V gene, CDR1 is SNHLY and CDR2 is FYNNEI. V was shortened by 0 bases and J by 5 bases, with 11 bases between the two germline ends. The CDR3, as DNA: TGTGCCAGCAGTGAAGCGACAGGTTCCAACGAGCAGTACTTC. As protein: CASSEATGSNEQYF.

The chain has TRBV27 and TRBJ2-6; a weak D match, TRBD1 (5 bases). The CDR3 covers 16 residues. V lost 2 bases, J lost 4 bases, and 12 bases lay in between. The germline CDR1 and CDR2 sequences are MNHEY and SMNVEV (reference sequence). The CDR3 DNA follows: TGTGCCAGCAGTTTAATCGCAGGGCCAGGGGCCAACGTCCTGACTTTC. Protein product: CASSLIAGPGANVLTF.

CDR3: CATHQDGTADTQYF. Here the CDR3 DNA reads TGTGCCACCCACCAGGACGGGACGGCAGATACGCAGTATTTT. The chain links TRBV28 to TRBJ2-3; D tentatively reads TRBD1 or TRBD2 (5 bases each). V lost 10 bases and J lost 4, with 18 bases in between. The CDR3 has 14 residues. Germline lookup yields CDR1 MDHEN and CDR2 SYDVKM.

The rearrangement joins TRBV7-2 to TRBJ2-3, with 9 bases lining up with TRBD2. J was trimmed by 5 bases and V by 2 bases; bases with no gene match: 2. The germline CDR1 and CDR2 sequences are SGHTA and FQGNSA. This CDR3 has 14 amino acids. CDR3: CASSLTTSGDTQYF. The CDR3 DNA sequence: TGTGCCAGCAGCTTAACGACTAGCGGAGATACGCAGTATTTT.

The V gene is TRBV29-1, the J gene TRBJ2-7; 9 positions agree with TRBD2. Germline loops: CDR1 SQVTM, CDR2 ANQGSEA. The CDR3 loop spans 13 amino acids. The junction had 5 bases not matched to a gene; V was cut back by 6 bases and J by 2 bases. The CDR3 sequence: CSVETSGPYEQYF. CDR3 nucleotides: TGCAGCGTAGAAACTAGCGGGCCCTACGAGCAGTACTTC.

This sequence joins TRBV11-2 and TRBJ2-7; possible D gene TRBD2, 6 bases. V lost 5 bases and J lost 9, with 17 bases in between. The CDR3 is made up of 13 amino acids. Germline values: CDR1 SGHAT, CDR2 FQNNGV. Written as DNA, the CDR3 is TGTGCCAGCAGCGACCCCGGGCGGGGTTTGCAGTACTTC. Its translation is CASSDPGRGLQYF.

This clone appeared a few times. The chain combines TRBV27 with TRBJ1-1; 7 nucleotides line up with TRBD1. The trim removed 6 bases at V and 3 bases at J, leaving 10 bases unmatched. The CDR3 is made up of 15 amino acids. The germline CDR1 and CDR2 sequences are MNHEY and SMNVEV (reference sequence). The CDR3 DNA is TGTGCCAGCAGCGTACTGACAGGGCGGCACACTGAAGCTTTCTTT. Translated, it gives CASSVLTGRHTEAFF.

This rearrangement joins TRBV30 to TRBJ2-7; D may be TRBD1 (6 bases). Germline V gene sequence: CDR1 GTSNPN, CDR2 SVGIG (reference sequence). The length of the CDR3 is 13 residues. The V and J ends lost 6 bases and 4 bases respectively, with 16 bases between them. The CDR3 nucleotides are TGTGCCTGCCTCTCCGGGACAACGTACGAGCAGTACTTC. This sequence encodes CACLSGTTYEQYF.

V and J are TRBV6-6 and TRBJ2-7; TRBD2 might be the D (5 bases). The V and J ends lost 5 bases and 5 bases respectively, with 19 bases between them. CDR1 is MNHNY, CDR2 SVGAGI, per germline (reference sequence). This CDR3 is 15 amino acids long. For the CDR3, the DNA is TGTGCCAGCAGTCCCACCGGGATCCCGGCCCACGAGCAGTACTTC. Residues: CASSPTGIPAHEQYF.

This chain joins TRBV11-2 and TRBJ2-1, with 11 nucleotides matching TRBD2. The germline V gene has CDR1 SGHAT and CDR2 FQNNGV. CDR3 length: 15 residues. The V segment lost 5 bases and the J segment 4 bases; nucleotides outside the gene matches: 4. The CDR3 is CASSGGTSGYNEQFF. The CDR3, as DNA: TGTGCCAGCAGCGGTGGGACTAGCGGATACAATGAGCAGTTCTTC.

The CDR3 sequence: CATTSGRARNEQFF. The DNA for the CDR3 is TGTGCCACCACTAGCGGGAGGGCCAGGAATGAGCAGTTCTTC. This sequence joins TRBV15 and TRBJ2-1; 12 bases match TRBD2. The CDR3 runs to 14 residues. Germline assignment: CDR1 LNHNV and CDR2 YYDKDF (reference sequence). Trimming cost V 7 bases and J 7 bases; bases outside gene matches: 5.

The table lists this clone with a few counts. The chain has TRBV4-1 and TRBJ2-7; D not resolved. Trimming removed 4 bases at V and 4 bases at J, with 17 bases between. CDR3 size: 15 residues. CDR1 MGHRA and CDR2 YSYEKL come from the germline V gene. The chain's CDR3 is CASSRIGGTEYEQYF. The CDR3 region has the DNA TGCGCCAGCAGCCGTATAGGCGGAACGGAGTACGAGCAGTACTTC.